The 21 T cell receptor beta chains reported below all come from one sample, sequenced in a study of T cell changes during pregnancy in multiple sclerosis. Clones were read by immunoSEQ multiplex PCR, and TCRdb kept only the in-frame ones, dropping some. The table records 69,000 or so clones, about 91% of them present only once. The material sequenced was CD4+ T cells from peripheral blood mononuclear cells, taken in the third trimester of pregnancy. The receptor set was obtained from a female donor in good health, enrolled as a control in a pregnancy study.

This rearrangement joins TRBV4-3 to TRBJ1-2; D ambiguous. The CDR3 contains 15 residues. Germline CDR1 is LGHNA and CDR2 is YSLEER. V was shortened by 1 base and J by 3 bases, with 12 bases between the two germline ends. The chain's CDR3 is CASSQVVSSDYGYTF. CDR3 bases: TGCGCCAGCAGCCAAGTGGTGTCGTCGGACTATGGCTACACCTTC.

The rearrangement links TRBV7-2 to TRBJ2-7; 9 nucleotides line up with TRBD1. Germline V lookup: CDR1 SGHTA, CDR2 FQGNSA. The CDR3 extends over 15 amino acids. Losses at the gene ends were 6 bases for V and 5 bases for J; bases not matched to a gene: 11. In DNA, the CDR3 is TGTGCCAGCAGACAAGGGGGACAGGGTGTAAACGAGCAGTACTTC. Translating gives CASRQGGQGVNEQYF.

The chain uses TRBV18 and TRBJ1-1; tentatively, D is TRBD1 (6 bases). Between the trimmed V and J ends, which lost 0 bases and 5 bases, there was a span of 10 bases. CDR3 length equals 14 residues. CDR1 KGHSH and CDR2 LQKENI come from the germline V gene. The CDR3 DNA reads as TGTGCCAGCTCACCACCGCTTACAGGGACTGAAGCTTTCTTT. Protein: CASSPPLTGTEAFF. Full variable domain (rest looked up from reference TRBV18 and TRBJ1-1): NAGVMQNPRHLVRRRGQEARLRCSPMKGHSHVYWYRQLPEEGLKFMVYLQKENIIDESGMPKERFSAEFPKEGPSILRIQQVVRGDSAAYFCASSPPLTGTEAFFGQGTRLTVV.

This chain links TRBV6-6 with TRBJ2-2; D perhaps matches TRBD2 (6 bases). Trimming cost V 6 bases and J 5 bases, with 16 bases left between them. The CDR3 covers 15 residues. Germline V CDR1 and CDR2: MNHNY, SVGAGI (reference sequence). In DNA, the CDR3 is TGTGCCAGCAGCGGGACTGTCGGGGGAACCGGGGAGCTGTTTTTT. Residues: CASSGTVGGTGELFF.

This sequence joins TRBV9 and TRBJ2-1; 8 bases line up with TRBD2. CDR1 SGDLS and CDR2 YYNGEE come from the germline V gene. The length of the CDR3 is 15 residues. The J segment lost 5 bases and the V segment lost 1 base, leaving 5 bases of the junction unmatched. The CDR3 DNA follows: TGTGCCAGCAGCGTACGTAGCGGGAACCACAATGAGCAGTTCTTC. This translates into CASSVRSGNHNEQFF.

This chain links TRBV6-1 with TRBJ1-1; D unresolved. The CDR3 spans 15 residues. V dropped 0 bases and J dropped 2 bases, with 10 bases sitting between them. Germline CDR1 MNHNS, CDR2 SASEGT. The CDR3 spells CASSEAMTANTEAFF. In DNA, the CDR3 is TGTGCCAGCAGTGAAGCAATGACTGCCAACACTGAAGCTTTCTTT.

The CDR3 here is CASSDAELNTEAFF. CDR3 bases: TGTGCCAGCAGTGATGCGGAACTGAACACTGAAGCTTTCTTT. V gene TRBV2 combines with J gene TRBJ1-1, with D uncertain. V was shortened by 3 bases and J by 0 bases, with 8 bases between the two germline ends. Germline CDR1 and CDR2: SNHLY and FYNNEI. The CDR3 covers 14 residues.

The chain is built from TRBV9 and TRBJ2-1, with 9 bases lining up with TRBD2. The CDR3 length is 16 residues. Looked up from germline, CDR1 is SGDLS and CDR2 is YYNGEE. V was clipped by 2 bases and J by 7 bases; unmatched bases: 10. CDR3 sequence (DNA): TGTGCCAGCAGCGTCTCCTCGCGGGGGGGCGGGAATGAGCAGTTCTTC. It encodes CASSVSSRGGGNEQFF.

This chain uses TRBV21-1 with TRBJ1-4; the listed D gene, TRBD1, was not tested against the DNA. TRBV21-1 is reported as a pseudogene. The CDR3 loop spans 15 amino acids. CDR3 region: CASSPGDGCNEKLFF. In DNA form, the CDR3 reads TGTGCCAGCAGCCCAGGGGACGGCTGCAATGAAAAACTGTTTTTT.

The chain carries TRBV4-3 and TRBJ2-3; TRBD2 aligns across 7 bases. V was pared by 4 bases and J by 5 bases, with 6 bases of the junction left unmatched. Germline V CDR1 and CDR2: LGHNA, YSLEER. The CDR3 runs 14 residues. CDR3 sequence reads: CASSLRGTGDTQYF. CDR3 coding DNA: TGCGCCAGCAGCCTGCGGGGGACGGGAGATACGCAGTATTTT.

The J gene is TRBJ1-2, the V gene TRBV5-1, with 7 positions matching TRBD1. The CDR3 consists of 16 residues. Germline values: CDR1 SGHRS, CDR2 YFSETQ. J gave up 7 bases and V 5 bases, and 17 bases lay outside the gene matches. The CDR3 region has the DNA TGCGCCAGCAGTCAAATATACACAGGGGAAGCTCTTGGCTACACCTTC. It codes for CASSQIYTGEALGYTF.

The chain employs TRBV9 and TRBJ1-4; unclear D gene. V was clipped by 3 bases and J by 3 bases, with 3 bases between them. This CDR3 contains 12 residues. Germline loops: CDR1 SGDLS, CDR2 YYNGEE. CDR3 sequence (DNA): TGTGCCAGCAGCGCAGCTAATGAAAAACTGTTTTTT. Protein product: CASSAANEKLFF. The entire variable domain, with the rest obtained from reference TRBV9 and TRBJ1-4, is as follows: DSGVTQTPKHLITATGQRVTLRCSPRSGDLSVYWYQQSLDQGLQFLIQYYNGEERAKGNILERFSAQQFPDLHSELNLSSLELGDSALYFCASSAANEKLFFGSGTQLSVL.

The V and J genes are TRBV30 and TRBJ2-7, with D maybe TRBD2 (6 bases). Trimming removed 4 bases from V and 5 bases from J, with 18 bases in between. The germline CDR1 and CDR2 sequences are GTSNPN and SVGIG (reference sequence). The CDR3 has 14 amino acids. CDR3 residues: CAWTNGGIPHEQYF. DNA of the CDR3: TGTGCCTGGACAAATGGGGGGATCCCCCACGAGCAGTACTTC.

This clone was counted once. The rearrangement uses TRBV20-1 and TRBJ1-2; D ambiguous. The CDR3 length is 11 residues. V was shortened by 5 bases and J by 7 bases, with 11 bases between the two germline ends. Germline lookup yields CDR1 DFQATT and CDR2 SNEGSKA (reference sequence). The CDR3 DNA reads as TGCAGTGCTTTAGAGAACCCTGGCTACACCTTC. It codes for CSALENPGYTF.

The V call is TRBV19, the J call TRBJ2-5; D is unresolved. V lost 3 bases to trimming and J lost 5 bases, with 13 bases between them. Germline assignment: CDR1 LNHDA and CDR2 SQIVND (reference sequence). The length of the CDR3 is 14 residues. CDR3 loop: CASSIDSTRETQYF. CDR3 nucleotide sequence: TGTGCCAGTAGTATTGACTCTACCCGGGAGACCCAGTACTTC.

The table lists this clone with a count of one. The V and J genes are TRBV4-3 and TRBJ2-2; D remains unclear. CDR3 length: 15 amino acids. V was pared by 1 base and J by 2 bases, with 8 bases between. CDR1 is LGHNA, CDR2 YSLEER, per germline. CDR3 DNA sequence: TGCGCCAGCAGCCAAGCTTGGAGAAACACCGGGGAGCTGTTTTTT. Encoded protein: CASSQAWRNTGELFF.

This chain uses TRBV18 with TRBJ1-3; 8 bases agree with TRBD1. The germline V gene has CDR1 KGHSH and CDR2 LQKENI. V lost 5 bases, J lost 0 bases, and 6 bases stayed unmatched. This CDR3 spans 16 amino acids. CDR3: CASSTQQGASGNTIYF. DNA of the CDR3: TGTGCCAGCTCAACACAGCAGGGGGCCTCTGGAAACACCATATATTTT.

The chain couples TRBV9 to TRBJ2-5; 10 nucleotides agree with TRBD2. V shed 4 bases and J 1 base; nucleotides not matched to a gene: 7. Germline V gives CDR1 SGDLS, CDR2 YYNGEE. The CDR3 consists of 16 residues. CDR3 loop: CASSFLGLAAQETQYF. The DNA for the CDR3 is TGTGCCAGCAGCTTCCTCGGACTAGCGGCCCAAGAGACCCAGTACTTC.

The rearrangement uses TRBV9 and TRBJ2-5; 7 bases are a match to TRBD1. Germline trimming cut 0 bases from V and 5 bases from J; bases unmatched to any gene: 7. The V gene's germline CDR1 is SGDLS and CDR2 YYNGEE. The CDR3 covers 15 residues. The CDR3 sequence is CASSVVEGARETQYF. DNA of the CDR3: TGTGCCAGCAGCGTAGTAGAGGGGGCGCGGGAGACCCAGTACTTC.

The rearrangement links TRBV10-3 to TRBJ1-4; the D gene is possibly TRBD1 (6 bases). Between the trimmed V and J ends, which lost 8 bases and 6 bases, there was a span of 13 bases. Germline V CDR1 and CDR2: ENHRY, SYGVKD. The length of the CDR3 is 13 residues. This CDR3 is CAIRPGVDEKLFF. The CDR3 nucleotides are TGTGCCATCCGGCCAGGGGTGGATGAAAAACTGTTTTTT.

This rearrangement joins TRBV7-8 to TRBJ2-1; 8 nucleotides match TRBD2. The CDR3 extends over 14 amino acids. Germline CDR1 is SGHVS and CDR2 is FQNEAQ. V was clipped by 3 bases and J by 8 bases; unmatched bases: 6. The CDR3 DNA is TGTGCCAGCAGCTTCCGGGGGGGCCTGGATGAGCAGTTCTTC. Protein sequence: CASSFRGGLDEQFF.